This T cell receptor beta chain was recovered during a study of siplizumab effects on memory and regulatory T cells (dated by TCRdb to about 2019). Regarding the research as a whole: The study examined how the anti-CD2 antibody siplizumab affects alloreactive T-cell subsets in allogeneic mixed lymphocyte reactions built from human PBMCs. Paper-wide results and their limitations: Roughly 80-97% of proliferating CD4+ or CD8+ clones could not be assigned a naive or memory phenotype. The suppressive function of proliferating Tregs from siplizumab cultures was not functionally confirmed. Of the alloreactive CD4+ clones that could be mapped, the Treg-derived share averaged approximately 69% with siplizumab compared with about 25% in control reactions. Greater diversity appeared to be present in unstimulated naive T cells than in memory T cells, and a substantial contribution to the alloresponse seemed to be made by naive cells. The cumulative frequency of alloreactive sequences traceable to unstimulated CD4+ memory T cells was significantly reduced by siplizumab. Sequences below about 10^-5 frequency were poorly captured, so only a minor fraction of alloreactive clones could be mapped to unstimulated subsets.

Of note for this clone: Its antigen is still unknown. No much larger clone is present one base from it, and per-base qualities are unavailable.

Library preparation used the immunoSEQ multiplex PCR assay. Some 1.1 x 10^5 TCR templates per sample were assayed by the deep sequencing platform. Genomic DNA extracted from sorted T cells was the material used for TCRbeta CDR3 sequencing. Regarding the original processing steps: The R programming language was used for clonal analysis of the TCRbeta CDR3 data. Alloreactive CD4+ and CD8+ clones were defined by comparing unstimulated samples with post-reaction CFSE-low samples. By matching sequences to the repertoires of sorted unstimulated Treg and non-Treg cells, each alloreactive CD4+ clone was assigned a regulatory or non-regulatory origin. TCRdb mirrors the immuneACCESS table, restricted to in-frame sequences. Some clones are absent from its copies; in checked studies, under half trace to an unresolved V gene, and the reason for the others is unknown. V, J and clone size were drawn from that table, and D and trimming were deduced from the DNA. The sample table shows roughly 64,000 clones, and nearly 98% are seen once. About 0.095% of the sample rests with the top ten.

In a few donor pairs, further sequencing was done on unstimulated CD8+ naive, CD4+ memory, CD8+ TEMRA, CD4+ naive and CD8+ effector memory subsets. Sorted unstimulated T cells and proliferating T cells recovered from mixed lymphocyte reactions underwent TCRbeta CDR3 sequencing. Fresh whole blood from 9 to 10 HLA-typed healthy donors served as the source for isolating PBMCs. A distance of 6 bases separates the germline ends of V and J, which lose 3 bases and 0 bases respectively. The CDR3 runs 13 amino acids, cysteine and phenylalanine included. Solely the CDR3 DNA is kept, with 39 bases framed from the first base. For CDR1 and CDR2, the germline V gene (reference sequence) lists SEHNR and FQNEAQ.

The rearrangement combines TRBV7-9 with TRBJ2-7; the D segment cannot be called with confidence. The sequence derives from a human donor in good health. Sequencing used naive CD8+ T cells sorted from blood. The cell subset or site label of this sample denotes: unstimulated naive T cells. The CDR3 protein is CASSLGNSYEQYF. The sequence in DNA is TGTGCCAGCAGCTTGGGCAACTCCTACGAGCAGTACTTC.